A selection of T cell receptor beta chains follows, all from one sample in a study of neurological immune-mediated disorders. MiXCR, run by TCRdb on the 5' RACE reads, gives a single entry per CDR3 protein. The sample records more than 35,000 distinct CDR3 sequences, 3% being singletons. The sequenced sample consisted of PBMCs. The source is a woman aged 50 to 60 with multiple sclerosis. The CDR3 runs from the conserved cysteine through the conserved F or W. Fields, in order: J gene, V gene, D gene, clone size, CDR3 protein, CDR3 DNA. D genes are given only for firm matches. Size is stated as once, few, many or a size class.

TRBJ2-7	TRBV28	NA	many	CASNKRRADPPLGEQYF	TGTGCCAGCAATAAACGGCGGGCAGACCCTCCCTTGGGGGAGCAGTACTTC
TRBJ2-1	TRBV5-1	NA	few	CASSLEGVPGYNEQFF	TGCGCCAGCAGCTTGGAGGGGGTACCGGGGTACAATGAGCAGTTCTTC
TRBJ1-2	TRBV5-5	TRBD1	many	CASSSGTGGIYGYTF	TGTGCCAGCAGCTCCGGGACAGGGGGGATCTATGGCTACACCTTC
TRBJ2-1	TRBV15	TRBD2	many	CATSRPTLAGWYNEQFF	TGTGCCACCAGCAGACCAACCCTAGCGGGTTGGTACAATGAGCAGTTCTTC
TRBJ1-5	TRBV20-1	TRBD1	many	CSASLDRGSNQPQHF	TGCAGTGCTAGCTTGGACAGGGGTAGCAATCAGCCCCAGCATTTT
TRBJ2-3	TRBV11-2	NA	many	CASSRGTASTDTQYF	TGTGCCAGCAGCCGAGGGACTGCTAGCACAGATACGCAGTATTTT
TRBJ1-2	TRBV18	TRBD1	many	CASSPPGQNNYGYTF	TGTGCCAGCTCACCACCGGGACAGAACAACTATGGCTACACCTTC
TRBJ1-1	TRBV12-3/TRBV12-4	NA	many	CASSPGPEAFF	TGTGCCAGCAGCCCGGGACCTGAAGCTTTCTTT
TRBJ1-6	TRBV12-3/TRBV12-4	NA	many	CASSLDIRAPLHF	TGTGCCAGCAGTTTAGACATTCGGGCACCCCTCCACTTT
TRBJ2-7	TRBV20-1	NA	many	CSAHKGSPSEQYF	TGCAGTGCTCACAAGGGTTCCCCCTCCGAGCAGTACTTC
TRBJ1-2	TRBV20-1	NA	medium-sized	CSAREQGSYGYTF	TGCAGTGCTAGAGAACAGGGAAGCTATGGCTACACCTTC
TRBJ1-2	TRBV20-1	NA	many	CSADLPSQGNNGYTF	TGCAGTGCTGATTTACCAAGCCAGGGCAATAACGGCTACACCTTC